The 12 T cell receptor beta chains given below trace back to one sample, sequenced in a study of PD-1 blockade in classical Hodgkin lymphoma. TCRdb keeps only in-frame clones here, not all; method: immunoSEQ multiplex PCR. The sample consists of 15,000 to 20,000 clones, around 79% of them appearing once. Every patient relapsed after autologous stem cell transplantation, and brentuximab vedotin exposure varied. This material consisted of peripheral blood mononuclear cells (PBMCs), taken before the second cycle of nivolumab. The receptor source for this set is a human donor with classical Hodgkin lymphoma.

This clone occurred a few times. The genes are TRBV6-6 and TRBJ2-3; 8 bases match TRBD1. Germline assignment: CDR1 MNHNY and CDR2 SVGAGI (reference sequence). The CDR3 consists of 14 residues. The J segment lost 1 base and the V segment lost 10 bases, leaving 7 bases of the junction unmatched. The CDR3 nucleotides read TGTGCCACAACCTTCAGGGGGCGCACAGATACGCAGTATTTT. Amino acid sequence: CATTFRGRTDTQYF.

The chain joins TRBV30 to TRBJ2-5; D is perhaps TRBD1 (6 bases). The CDR3 totals 13 residues. Trimming took off 2 bases at V and 0 bases at J, with 7 bases between the two ends. Germline V gene lookup returns CDR1 GTSNPN and CDR2 SVGIG (reference sequence). The CDR3 region is CAWSRDNQETQYF. The CDR3 DNA sequence: TGTGCCTGGAGTAGGGACAACCAAGAGACCCAGTACTTC. Combining the CDR3 with reference TRBV30 and TRBJ2-5 gives the whole variable domain SQTIHQWPATLVQPVGSPLSLECTVEGTSNPNLYWYRQAAGRGLQLLFYSVGIGQISSEVPQNLSASRPQDRQFILSSKKLLLSDSGFYLCAWSRDNQETQYFGPGTRLLVL.

This rearrangement joins TRBV13 to TRBJ2-5; 9 bases are a match to TRBD1. The CDR3 extends over 16 amino acids. Germline lookup yields CDR1 PRHDT and CDR2 FYEKMQ (reference sequence). V shed 5 bases, J shed 4 bases, and the junction held 11 bases outside the gene matches. CDR3 region: CASSPGDRDLGETQYF. The DNA of the CDR3 is TGTGCCAGCAGCCCAGGGGACAGGGACTTAGGAGAGACCCAGTACTTC.

Concerning this clone itself: The junction does not match germline at one end; this may be a read error. The chain carries TRBV29-1 and TRBJ1-1; D is possibly TRBD1 (5 bases). This CDR3 contains 13 residues. Germline CDR1 and CDR2: SQVTM and ANQGSEA. Here the CDR3 reads CNVEQGGWTEAFF. The CDR3 DNA reads as TGCAACGTTGAGCAGGGAGGATGGACTGAAGCTTTCTTT.

The rearrangement joins TRBV13 to TRBJ2-1; 13 nucleotides match TRBD2. Germline V gene sequence: CDR1 PRHDT, CDR2 FYEKMQ (reference sequence). CDR3 size: 16 residues. Germline trimming cut 5 bases from V and 6 bases from J; bases unmatched to any gene: 7. CDR3 DNA: TGTGCCAGCAGCGATATCACTAGCGGGAGGGGCAATGAGCAGTTCTTC. This encodes CASSDITSGRGNEQFF.

The chain has TRBV4-2 and TRBJ2-1, with TRBD2 matching 7 bases. Losses at the gene ends were 1 base for V and 2 bases for J; bases not matched to a gene: 8. The germline CDR1 and CDR2 sequences are LGHNA and YNFKEQ. The CDR3 runs to 17 residues. CDR3 in amino acids: CASSQGVGAGAYNEQFF. For the CDR3, the DNA is TGTGCCAGCAGCCAAGGGGTGGGCGCGGGGGCCTACAATGAGCAGTTCTTC.

This chain links TRBV6-5 with TRBJ1-2; D unresolved. Trimming stripped 5 bases from V and 4 bases from J, with 14 bases between. The CDR3 is 14 amino acids. Germline V gene lookup returns CDR1 MNHEY and CDR2 SVGAGI. The CDR3 protein is CASSTSPRVYGYTF. The CDR3 DNA follows: TGTGCCAGCAGTACATCTCCGAGGGTCTATGGCTACACCTTC.

V and J are TRBV7-9 and TRBJ2-7; D possibly corresponds to TRBD2 (6 bases). There are 15 residues in the CDR3. Trimming left V 5 bases short and J 7 bases short, with 21 bases between. The germline CDR1 and CDR2 sequences are SEHNR and FQNEAQ (reference sequence). The CDR3 DNA reads TGTGCCAGCAGCCCCAAGACTAGGCTGGGAGGAGAGCAGTACTTC. Translation gives CASSPKTRLGGEQYF.

The V and J genes are TRBV10-2 and TRBJ1-6; no firm D call. CDR3 length equals 16 residues. The V end lost 8 bases, the J end lost 7 bases, and 21 bases lay between the germline ends. Germline V gene lookup returns CDR1 WSHSY and CDR2 SAAADI. In nucleotides, the CDR3 is TGCGCCAGCCCCGAGGGCCGGAATGATCTAAATTCACCCCTCCACTTT. Its protein is CASPEGRNDLNSPLHF.

V and J are TRBV27 and TRBJ2-7; 10 bases align to TRBD1. J was trimmed by 1 base and V by 2 bases; bases with no gene match: 2. Germline values: CDR1 MNHEY, CDR2 SMNVEV (reference sequence). The CDR3 length is 15 residues. DNA of the CDR3: TGTGCCAGCAGTTTAGGGACAGGGGTTTCCTACGAGCAGTACTTC. This translates into CASSLGTGVSYEQYF.

This clone was observed once. The chain couples TRBV4-3 to TRBJ1-1; D unclear. Trimming removed 3 bases from V and 1 base from J, with 9 bases in between. The CDR3 covers 14 residues. Germline V gene data show CDR1 as LGHNA and CDR2 as YSLEER. The CDR3 sequence: CASSQDTANTEAFF. CDR3 nucleotide sequence: TGCGCCAGCAGCCAGGATACAGCGAACACTGAAGCTTTCTTT.

This chain joins TRBV9 and TRBJ1-4; possible D gene TRBD1, 5 bases. This CDR3 has 14 amino acids. V lost 3 bases and J lost 6, with 12 bases in between. The germline CDR1 and CDR2 sequences are SGDLS and YYNGEE. CDR3 loop: CASSAGHGDEKLFF. The CDR3 DNA is TGTGCCAGCAGCGCTGGACACGGAGATGAAAAACTGTTTTTT.